What follows is one T cell receptor beta chain and its context. Its antigen is currently unknown. Starting material for RNA and DNA co-extraction consisted of roughly 20-34 mg of unsorted bulk tissue. The patients lived with chronic HBV infection and had not yet received any treatment. This record belongs to a study of tumor-infiltrating lymphocytes in primary liver carcinoma. Looking at the study overall: The study obtained roughly 3.5 to 7.13 million productive TCRbeta reads per sample, similar across tissue types. Regarding the study as a whole: Whereas tumor region pairs overlapped more, tumor-adjacent and tumor-blood pairs overlapped less. Found in all five tumor regions were only about 7-24% of top clones.

CDR3 length: 15 amino acids. V gave up 5 bases and J gave up 13 bases; unmatched junction bases: 16. Germline values: CDR1 MNHNS, CDR2 SASEGT. From 450 to 550 ng total RNA, TCR beta cDNA was generated with a primer in the constant region. TCR beta libraries came from three nested multiplex PCR rounds using slightly modified ARM-PCR. Two initial PCR rounds of around 10 cycles each paired TRBV1-TRBV30 forward primers with a C-beta reverse primer. One entry per CDR3 protein results from TCRdb running MiXCR on the multiplex PCR reads. The sample lists 45,000 to 65,000 distinct CDR3 sequences, around 77% occurring once.

The sequenced material came from liver tumor tissue from sampling region 5. Specified subset: tumor region T5, tumor centre. This receptor was taken from a man aged 35 to 55 with primary liver carcinoma and hepatitis B virus infection. The V gene is TRBV6-1, the J gene TRBJ2-1, with TRBD2 matching over 8 bases. CDR3 sequence: CASSTGTSGQWDQFF. The CDR3 nucleotides are TGTGCCAGCAGTACCGGGACTAGTGGTCAATGGGATCAGTTCTTC.